These T cell receptor beta chains were read from a single sample in a study of control samples from healthy donors and cancer patients. The table came from immunoSEQ multiplex PCR; TCRdb's copy has only in-frame clones and leaves some out. The data hold approximately 14,000 clones, with around 77% observed a single time. Sequencing used formalin-fixed, paraffin-embedded tissue. The receptors come from a female donor with lung cancer. The CDR3 runs from the conserved cysteine through the conserved F or W. D genes are given only for firm matches. Size is stated for part of the rows, as once, few or many counts, or as a class when the clone is expanded.

few	13	TRBJ1-1	TRBV29-1	TRBD1	TGCAGCGTTGACAGGGGGCTTAGCACTGAAGCTTTCTTT	CSVDRGLSTEAFF
.	16	TRBJ2-7	TRBV29-1	TRBD2	TGCAGCGTTGAGTTGGGGGCTAGCGGGAGCTCCTACGAGCAGTACTTC	CSVELGASGSSYEQYF
.	12	TRBJ1-6	TRBV19	.	TGTGCCAGTAGTGAACGGTATTCACCCCTCCACTTT	CASSERYSPLHF
.	14	TRBJ2-7	TRBV5-4	.	TGTGCCAGCAGCTTGGGACTAGGGGGGTACGAGCAGTACTTC	CASSLGLGGYEQYF
medium-sized	12	TRBJ2-5	TRBV7-9	.	TGTGCCAGCAGCCAAGAGGGGGAGACCCAGTACTTC	CASSQEGETQYF
.	11	TRBJ2-1	TRBV3-1/TRBV3-2	.	TGTGCCAACAGCCCCTATCGGGAGCAGTTCTTC	CANSPYREQFF
.	17	TRBJ2-3	TRBV5-4	TRBD2	TGTGCCAGCAGCGGGACTAGCGGAAGCAAGAGAACAGATACGCAGTATTTT	CASSGTSGSKRTDTQYF
few	16	TRBJ1-2	TRBV18	.	TGTGCCAGCTCACCTGACCAGGGTAGTTCTGGCTATGGCTACACCTTC	CASSPDQGSSGYGYTF
.	15	TRBJ2-3	TRBV7-2	.	TGTGCCAGCAGCTTAGGGGGCGGGCTCACAGATACGCAGTATTTT	CASSLGGGLTDTQYF
.	13	TRBJ2-2	TRBV19	.	TGTGCCAGTGGGGGGACAGTCCGAGGGGAGCTGTTTTTT	CASGGTVRGELFF
.	16	TRBJ1-1	TRBV5-1	TRBD1	TGCGCCAGCAGCCCGGGACAGGCCAACATGAACACTGAAGCTTTCTTT	CASSPGQANMNTEAFF
.	15	TRBJ2-3	TRBV6-5	.	TGTGCCAGCAGTTACCTGAAGGGCCGCACAGATACGCAGTATTTT	CASSYLKGRTDTQYF
.	14	TRBJ2-5	TRBV7-8	TRBD1	TGTGCCAGCAGCTGGGGACAGGGTGCGGAGACCCAGTACTTC	CASSWGQGAETQYF
few	15	TRBJ2-5	TRBV3-1/TRBV3-2	TRBD2	TGTGCCAGCAGCCGGGGTAGCGGGGGCCAAGAGACCCAGTACTTC	CASSRGSGGQETQYF
.	13	TRBJ2-5	TRBV7-9	.	TGTGCCAGCAGCTTATTGGAGGGGGCGCCCCAGTACTTC	CASSLLEGAPQYF
.	14	TRBJ2-7	TRBV10-3	.	TGTGCCATCAGTGTTGAGCGCACCTCTCTCGAGCAGTACTTC	CAISVERTSLEQYF
few	14	TRBJ2-5	TRBV4-1	.	TGCGCCAGCAGCCAAGGGCAAGCGCAAGAGACCCAGTACTTC	CASSQGQAQETQYF
.	14	TRBJ1-6	TRBV7-2	TRBD1	TGTGCCAGTCCGAGTGGGACAGCCGGTTCACCCCTCCACTTT	CASPSGTAGSPLHF
once	13	TRBJ2-5	TRBV7-2	TRBD1	TGTGCCAGCAGCCGGGACAGCCGAGAGACCCAGTACTTC	CASSRDSRETQYF
.	13	TRBJ1-2	TRBV5-1	TRBD1	TGCGCCAGCAGCCCGACAGGGGACCGCGGCTACACCTTC	CASSPTGDRGYTF
.	15	TRBJ1-3	TRBV6-1	TRBD1	TGTGCCAGCAGTGAAAGCGGGACAGGGAGAAACACCATATATTTT	CASSESGTGRNTIYF
.	16	TRBJ2-5	TRBV6-2/TRBV6-3	TRBD2	TGTGCCAGCAGTCCCGGGACTAGCGGGTTACAAGAGACCCAGTACTTC	CASSPGTSGLQETQYF
.	14	TRBJ2-1	TRBV14	.	TGTGCCAGCAGCCCTATGACAGAATACAATGAGCAGTTCTTC	CASSPMTEYNEQFF
.	12	TRBJ2-7	TRBV6-5	.	TGTGCCAGCAGTCGCGACAGTTACGAGCAGTACTTC	CASSRDSYEQYF
.	14	TRBJ2-1	TRBV14	.	TGTGCCAGCAGCAAAGCCTCAAAGGGGTATGAGCAGTTCTTC	CASSKASKGYEQFF
.	13	TRBJ2-3	TRBV12-5	.	TGTGCTAGTGGGACCATTAGCACAGATACGCAGTATTTT	CASGTISTDTQYF